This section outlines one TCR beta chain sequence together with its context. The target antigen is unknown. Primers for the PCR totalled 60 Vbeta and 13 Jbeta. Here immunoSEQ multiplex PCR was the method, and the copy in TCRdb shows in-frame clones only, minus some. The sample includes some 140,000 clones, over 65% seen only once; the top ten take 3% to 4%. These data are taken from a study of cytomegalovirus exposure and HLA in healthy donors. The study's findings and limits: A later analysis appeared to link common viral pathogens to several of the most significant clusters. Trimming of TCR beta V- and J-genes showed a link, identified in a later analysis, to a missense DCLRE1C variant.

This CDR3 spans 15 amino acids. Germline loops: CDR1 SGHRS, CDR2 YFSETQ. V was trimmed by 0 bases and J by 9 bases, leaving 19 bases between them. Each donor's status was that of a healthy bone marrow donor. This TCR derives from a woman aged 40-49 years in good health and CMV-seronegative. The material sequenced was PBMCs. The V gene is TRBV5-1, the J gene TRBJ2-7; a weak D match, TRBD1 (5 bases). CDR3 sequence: CASSLETSKGLGQYF. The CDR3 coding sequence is TGCGCCAGCAGCTTGGAGACATCAAAGGGGTTGGGGCAGTACTTC.